Below are 10 T cell receptor beta chains sequenced from a single sample in a study of shared clonotypes between healthy human individuals. Generated by immunoSEQ multiplex PCR, the TCRdb table keeps only in-frame clones and is missing some. The sample yields about 1 million clones, 60% to 80% seen once. Sequencing used memory CD4+ T cells sorted from blood. Indicated subset: CD45RA-negative fraction. These receptors were taken from a man between 18 and 29 years old in good health.

This chain connects TRBV5-1 to TRBJ1-2; no reliable D call. Germline CDR1 and CDR2: SGHRS and YFSETQ. V lost 0 bases and J 9 bases, leaving 24 bases between the germline ends. This CDR3 comprises 17 residues. CDR3 region: CASSLGANGSPGNSYTF. The CDR3 DNA sequence: TGCGCCAGCAGCTTGGGGGCAAATGGATCTCCGGGAAATAGCTACACCTTC.

This clone was seen at least ten times. CDR3 nucleotides: TGTGCCAGCAGCTTACGGGCAGGGGGTGTCGTATACAATGAGCAGTTCTTC. It encodes CASSLRAGGVVYNEQFF. The chain uses TRBV7-8 and TRBJ2-1, with TRBD1 identical over 7 bases. Looked up from germline, CDR1 is SGHVS and CDR2 is FQNEAQ. V shed 2 bases, J shed 4 bases, and the junction held 11 bases outside the gene matches. The CDR3 is made up of 17 amino acids.

The V gene is TRBV2, the J gene TRBJ2-3, with TRBD2 matching over 9 bases. This CDR3 spans 16 amino acids. Germline V gene sequence: CDR1 SNHLY, CDR2 FYNNEI. The CDR3, as DNA: TGTGCAACCCGAAGGCTCGCGGGAGGGCCGCGAGATACGCAGTATTTT. This gives the protein CATRRLAGGPRDTQYF.

This clone was observed many times. The chain employs TRBV30 and TRBJ1-2, with D perhaps TRBD1 (6 bases). This CDR3 is 13 amino acids long. CDR1 and CDR2 from the germline V gene are GTSNPN and SVGIG (reference sequence). Between the trimmed V and J ends, which lost 5 bases and 4 bases, there was a span of 14 bases. This chain's CDR3 is CAWPKGGGYGYTF. The CDR3 nucleotides read TGTGCCTGGCCCAAAGGGGGTGGCTATGGCTACACCTTC.

This clone came up once. This CDR3 reads CASSPKDRGHYEQYF. DNA of the CDR3: TGTGCCAGCAGTCCCAAGGACAGGGGGCACTACGAGCAGTACTTC. The V call is TRBV28, the J call TRBJ2-7; the match to TRBD1 covers 11 bases. V gave up 5 bases and J gave up 3 bases; unmatched junction bases: 6. The CDR3 runs 15 residues. Germline V gene data show CDR1 as MDHEN and CDR2 as SYDVKM.

The chain couples TRBV11-2 to TRBJ2-7; tentative D call: TRBD2 (5 bases). Germline assignment: CDR1 SGHAT and CDR2 FQNNGV. V was shortened by 5 bases and J by 2 bases, with 10 bases between the two germline ends. This CDR3 contains 13 residues. Written as DNA, the CDR3 is TGTGCCAGCAGCCCGGGAAGCACCTACGAGCAGTACTTC. It encodes CASSPGSTYEQYF.

Remarks on this clone: Relative to the germline gene, one junction end is altered; a read error may explain this. The chain links TRBV2 to TRBJ1-4; D unresolved. From germline, CDR1 is SNHLY and CDR2 FYNNEI. The CDR3 runs to 13 residues. DNA for the CDR3: TGCGCCAGCAGATGGGGAGAAAATGAAAAACTGTTTTTT. The encoded protein is CASRWGENEKLFF.

This rearrangement joins TRBV6-1 to TRBJ2-7; D unclear. Trimming took off 7 bases at V and 6 bases at J, with 16 bases between the two ends. Germline values: CDR1 MNHNS, CDR2 SASEGT. The CDR3 is made up of 13 amino acids. The DNA for the CDR3 is TGTGCCAGCACCGACTGGCGTCTCGGCGAGCAGTACTTC. Translation gives CASTDWRLGEQYF.

This rearrangement joins TRBV1 to TRBJ2-3; the D call of TRBD1 is as the table states it, not checked on the DNA. TRBV1 is given as a pseudogene. This CDR3 spans 17 amino acids. CDR3 protein: CTSSQDARGNITDTQYF. CDR3 in DNA: TGCACCAGCAGCCAAGACGCCAGGGGCAATATCACAGATACGCAGTATTTT.

This clone was detected only a few times. The chain links TRBV6-5 to TRBJ1-2, with 7 bases lining up with TRBD1. With 5 bases clipped from V and 7 bases from J, the junction kept 4 bases outside the gene matches. The CDR3 runs 12 residues. The germline CDR1 and CDR2 sequences are MNHEY and SVGAGI. DNA of the CDR3: TGTGCCAGCAGTCCCAACAGGGGTGGCTACACCTTC. This gives the protein CASSPNRGGYTF.